Below are 13 T cell receptor beta chains sequenced from a single sample in a study of regulatory T cells in long-lasting Graves disease. As for time point: newly diagnosed GD, antithyroid drugs for less than 3 months. RNA isolated from PBMCs was used to make the TCR library. HTBI primers from iRepertoire and Arm-PCR of CDR3 regions yielded the TCR beta libraries. TCRdb processed the multiplex PCR reads anew with MiXCR; each CDR3 protein has one entry. Of around 500,000 distinct CDR3 sequences detected, approximately 12% appear once; the ten largest clones hold roughly 9.3%. The data also belong to a second study, concerning T cells in Graves' hyperthyroidism and ophthalmopathy.

The sample consisted of peripheral blood mononuclear cells (PBMCs), taken at new diagnosis, from a patient treated with antithyroid drugs. These receptors were obtained from a woman aged 25 to 39 with Graves disease.

The J gene is TRBJ1-1, the V gene TRBV30, with a weak D call TRBD1 (6 bases). V dropped 1 base and J dropped 3 bases, with 18 bases sitting between them. Per the germline V gene, CDR1 is GTSNPN and CDR2 is SVGIG (reference sequence). This CDR3 comprises 16 residues. The CDR3 loop reads CAWSALGMDSYTEAFF. The CDR3 DNA follows: TGTGCCTGGAGTGCCCTTGGAATGGACAGTTACACTGAAGCTTTCTTT.

This clonotype showed up just a few times. This chain links TRBV29-1 with TRBJ2-1, with 9 nucleotides matching TRBD2. CDR1 and CDR2 (germline): SQVTM, ANQGSEA. The junction had 2 bases not matched to a gene; V was cut back by 4 bases and J by 10 bases. The CDR3 runs 11 residues. DNA for the CDR3: TGCAGCGTTGTTACTAGCGGGGAGCAGTTCTTC. This encodes CSVVTSGEQFF.

This clonotype was detected ten times or more. The V call is TRBV19, the J call TRBJ2-7, with TRBD1 matching 10 bases. V shed 4 bases and J 7 bases; nucleotides not matched to a gene: 4. The CDR3 consists of 13 residues. Germline V gene lookup returns CDR1 LNHDA and CDR2 SQIVND (reference sequence). The CDR3 bases are TGTGCCAGTAGTAGGACAGGGGGAATGGAGCAGTACTTC. It is translated as CASSRTGGMEQYF.

This clonotype was counted between two and nine times. Given a much more abundant clone one base away, this may be a read error. The genes are TRBV6-1 and TRBJ2-6; TRBD2 might be the D (6 bases). This CDR3 contains 15 residues. Germline V CDR1 and CDR2: MNHNS, SASEGT. The CDR3 sequence: CATTRGSSGANFLTF. Here the CDR3 DNA reads TGTGCCACTACGCGGGGCAGCTCTGGGGCCAACTTCCTGACTTTC.

This clonotype has at least ten counts. J is TRBJ2-1 and V is TRBV28, with D perhaps matching TRBD1 (6 bases). The CDR3 totals 17 residues. The germline V gene encodes CDR1 MDHEN and CDR2 SYDVKM. V shed 4 bases and J shed 3 bases, with 19 bases lying between them. The CDR3 is CASSSPSAGASYNEQFF. CDR3 DNA: TGTGCCAGCAGTTCCCCCTCAGCAGGGGCAAGCTACAATGAGCAGTTCTTC. Complete variable domain (other parts from reference TRBV28 and TRBJ2-1): DVKVTQSSRYLVKRTGEKVFLECVQDMDHENMFWYRQDPGLGLRLIYFSYDVKMKEKGDIPEGYSVSREKKERFSLILESASTNQTSMYLCASSSPSAGASYNEQFFGPGTRLTVL.

This clonotype was counted at least ten times. This chain joins TRBV7-9 and TRBJ1-2, with a possible D match to TRBD1 (6 bases). With 3 bases removed from V and 8 bases from J, the gap between germline ends came to 16 bases. CDR1 is SEHNR, CDR2 FQNEAQ, per germline (reference sequence). CDR3 length equals 14 residues. CDR3 sequence (DNA): TGTGCCAGCAGCTTGTCAGGGGTAACGAGAGGCTACACCTTC. It translates to CASSLSGVTRGYTF.

This clonotype was observed at least ten times. The chain couples TRBV6-1 to TRBJ2-5; D possibly corresponds to TRBD2 (7 bases). Germline V lookup: CDR1 MNHNS, CDR2 SASEGT. Trimming left V 6 bases short and J 3 bases short, with 11 bases between. CDR3 length: 13 residues. CDR3 sequence: CASRRGPEETQYF. Written as DNA, the CDR3 is TGTGCCAGCAGGCGGGGGCCGGAAGAGACCCAGTACTTC.

This clonotype was detected many times. J is TRBJ1-1 and V is TRBV20-1; D is possibly TRBD1 (5 bases). The CDR3 extends over 13 amino acids. Germline V CDR1 and CDR2: DFQATT, SNEGSKA (reference sequence). V was cut by 5 bases and J by 3 bases, with 13 bases left in between. CDR3 sequence (DNA): TGCAGTGCTTCCGGGGGTTTGGACACTGAAGCTTTCTTT. Residues: CSASGGLDTEAFF.

This clonotype showed up many times. This sequence joins TRBV3-1 and TRBJ2-6, with unresolved D. V was cut by 4 bases and J by 5 bases, with 6 bases left in between. The CDR3 has 13 residues. Germline V gene sequence: CDR1 LGHDT, CDR2 YNNKEL (reference sequence). The CDR3 region is CASSLSRANVLTF. In nucleotides, the CDR3 is TGTGCCAGCAGCCTCAGCAGGGCCAACGTCCTGACTTTC.

The chain uses TRBV7-9 and TRBJ2-7, with a tentative D call TRBD2 (5 bases). The ends were cut back, 6 bases at V and 0 bases at J, with 12 bases in the middle. CDR3 length: 14 amino acids. Germline V gives CDR1 SEHNR, CDR2 FQNEAQ (reference sequence). In nucleotides, the CDR3 is TGTGCCAGCAGGTCCCGGGAACCCTCCTACGAGCAGTACTTC. Residues: CASRSREPSYEQYF.

This rearrangement joins TRBV6-2 or TRBV6-3 to TRBJ1-1, with D unresolved. CDR3 size: 14 residues. Germline CDR1 reads MNHEY; CDR2 reads SVGEGT. Trimming cost V 0 bases and J 2 bases, with 7 bases left between them. Here the CDR3 DNA reads TGTGCCAGCAGTTACTCGGAGGAAAACACTGAAGCTTTCTTT. It encodes CASSYSEENTEAFF.

The rearrangement joins TRBV16 to TRBJ1-6; unclear D gene. V was cut by 4 bases and J by 9 bases, with 10 bases left in between. From germline, CDR1 is KGHSY and CDR2 FQNENV. This CDR3 is built from 13 residues. For the CDR3, the DNA is TGTGCCAGCAGCCGTCGGGGTTTTTCACCCCTCCACTTT. Encoded protein: CASSRRGFSPLHF.

This rearrangement joins TRBV5-4 to TRBJ2-2; no reliable D call. The CDR3 covers 14 residues. Trimming took off 0 bases at V and 7 bases at J, with 10 bases between the two ends. The germline V gene has CDR1 SGHNT and CDR2 YYREEE (reference sequence). This CDR3 is CASSLGRHRGELFF. In DNA, the CDR3 is TGTGCCAGCAGCTTGGGAAGGCACCGCGGGGAGCTGTTTTTT. Full variable domain (remainder filled in from reference TRBV5-4 and TRBJ2-2): ETGVTQSPTHLIKTRGQQVTLRCSSQSGHNTVSWYQQALGQGPQFIFQYYREEENGRGNFPPRFSGLQFPNYSSELNVNALELDDSALYLCASSLGRHRGELFFGEGSRLTVL.